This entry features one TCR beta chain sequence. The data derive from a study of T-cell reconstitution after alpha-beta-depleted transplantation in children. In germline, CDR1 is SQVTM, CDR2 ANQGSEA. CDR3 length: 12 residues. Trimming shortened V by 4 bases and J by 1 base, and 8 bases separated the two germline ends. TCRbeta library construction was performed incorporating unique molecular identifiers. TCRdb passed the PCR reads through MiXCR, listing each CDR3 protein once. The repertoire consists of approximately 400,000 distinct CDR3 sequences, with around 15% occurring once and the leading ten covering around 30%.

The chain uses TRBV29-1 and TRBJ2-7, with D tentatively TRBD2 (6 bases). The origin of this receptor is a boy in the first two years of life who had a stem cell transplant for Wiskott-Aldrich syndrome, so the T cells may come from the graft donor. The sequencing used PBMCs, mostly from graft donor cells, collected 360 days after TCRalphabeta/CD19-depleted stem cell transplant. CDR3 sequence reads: CSVGGASYEQYF. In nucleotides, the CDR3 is TGCAGCGTTGGCGGGGCATCCTACGAGCAGTACTTC.